This T cell receptor beta chain was recovered during a study of shared clonotypes between healthy human individuals (dated by TCRdb to the early 2020s). Notes on the research overall: Two women and a few men aged 18 to 49 years were included in the cohort. For each donor, CD4 naive and CD4 memory were each given three plates, CD8 naive was given two plates, and CD8 memory was given one plate. Blood TCR repertoires of five healthy adults were deeply sequenced to estimate repertoire size and the extent of clonotype sharing between individuals. To increase sequencing depth and limit assay-specific biases, TCR repertoire library preparation and sequencing were carried out by different laboratories using diverse techniques. Between about 0.9 and 8.9 billion PBMCs per donor were obtained by leukapheresis. Results and caveats for the whole study, not just this receptor: Larger estimated clonotype richness was generally found for naive subsets than for memory subsets. Compared with non-shared clonotypes, the clonotypes found in all four sorted-subset donors had higher generation probabilities. The genetic and exposure-history diversity represented was limited by the small number of donors. Sharing across a handful of donors was observed for around 5% of naive CD4, over 3% of naive CD8, around 2.5% of memory CD4, and roughly 0.4% of memory CD8 clonotypes. Sampling was limited to blood, and TCR repertoires in tissue likely differ from TCR repertoires in blood. Based on pairwise subsampling, the degree of clonotype sharing among donors was expected to be affected by sequencing depth. Even with the large sequencing depth, rarefaction of the sorted-subset datasets indicated that sequencing was incomplete.

Using the deep immunoSEQ assay, multiplex PCR amplified TCR CDR3 regions from genomic DNA. Genomic DNA extracted from each cell subset was distributed evenly over all wells of several immunoSEQ 96-well plates, and each plate served as one replicate. For sorted subsets, each replicate PCR was loaded with around 200 ng genomic DNA, equivalent to 30,000 or so T cell genomes. The purified libraries were quantified using a Qubit 3.0 fluorometer, sized with a Bioanalyzer 2100, and then quantified again using the KAPA Library Quantification kit. A separate single-read 150-cycle Illumina NextSeq 550 flow cell was used to sequence each immunoSEQ 96-well plate. The authors' analysis ran thus. Because the immunoSEQ output held only junctional sequences and lacked quality scores, the filtering could not match the filtering applied to full-length reads. To assign V/J genes and CDR3, sequences were annotated using PyIR, a Python wrapper for IgBLAST v1.9, with IMGT germline references. Reads were filtered out if the reads had weak V/J assignments (E-value above 1e-6), no CDR3, stop codons, out-of-frame junctions, or ambiguous translated residues. V3J clonotypes were defined as sequences sharing the same inferred V gene, J gene, and CDR3 amino acid sequence. Percentage overlap between repertoires was computed as shared unique clonotypes divided by the size of the smaller repertoire. Three approaches were used to assess repertoire richness: RTK rarefaction, the Chao1 estimator, and Recon v2.1 estimates of unobserved clonotypes. Generation probabilities were computed with OLGA for all TCRbeta clonotypes obtained by the gDNA method from four donors. Entries here come from immuneACCESS through TCRdb and include only in-frame sequences with V and J called. Some clones fail to appear in such tables; in the studies checked, an unresolved V gene covers under half of the shortfall, and the cause of the remainder is unknown. The V and J calls and the clone size are those of that table, but D and trimming were determined from the DNA. In all, the sample holds about 1.1 million clones, and 70% to 85% of those were seen once. The ten largest clones add up to 0.89% of the sample.

About this clone itself: The antigen this receptor binds is unknown. No qualities accompany the bases; no much larger clone lies one base away.

CDR1 and CDR2 were assigned from the germline V gene (reference sequence) as SGHKS and YYEKEE. Including the terminal cysteine and phenylalanine, the CDR3 comprises 13 residues. Only the CDR3 DNA is retained, 39 bases long and in frame from the first base. V is shortened by 3 bases, J by 9 bases, and the region joining them spans 15 bases. The donors were healthy, HIV-negative adults who had no recently reported acute infections or vaccinations. Only Caucasian adults living in Nashville, Tennessee, USA were represented among the donors. CD4+ T cells were enriched through magnetic negative selection, after which naive cells were positively selected on CD45RA and the remaining negative fraction served as the memory subset. After blood collection by leukapheresis, PBMCs were isolated using Ficoll-Histopaque density gradient centrifugation and then cryopreserved in the vapor phase of liquid nitrogen. Analytical flow cytometry was used to check the purity and quantity of each magnetically sorted T cell population. Genomic DNA was isolated from each sorted fraction and quantified by UV absorbance on a Nanodrop 2000c.

The sequenced sample consisted of memory CD4+ T cells from PBMCs. In the paper's terms, the cell subset or site label means: CD45RA-negative fraction. This receptor was taken from a man aged 18 to 29 in good health. Some clones in this sample may be carry-over from other donors' samples. The chain is made from TRBV5-5 and TRBJ1-1, with TRBD1 tentatively as D gene (6 bases match). At the DNA level, the sequence is TGTGCCAGCAGCTCCGACAGAGGGGGGAAAGCTTTCTTT. Its protein reads: CASSSDRGGKAFF.